Below are 2 T cell receptor beta chains sequenced from a single sample in a study of patients and donors after allogeneic stem cell transplantation. In TCRdb, the RT-PCR reads were re-called with MiXCR into one record per CDR3 protein. This sample has 900,000 to 1,000,000 distinct CDR3 sequences, with more than 15% found just once. The source material was blood, either unsorted or a sorted T cell fraction (not recorded which). The receptors stem from a human donor who was either an allogeneic HSCT recipient or a stem cell or donor lymphocyte infusion donor (not recorded which). It is not recorded whose cells these are; they may come from a transplant donor.

The V gene is TRBV6-1, the J gene TRBJ2-1; TRBD2 matches 7 bases. CDR1 MNHNS and CDR2 SASEGT come from the germline V gene. This CDR3 is 17 amino acids long. V dropped 3 bases and J dropped 8; count of bases not matched to a gene: 16. This CDR3 is CASSEVGGGPTFDEQFF. Here the CDR3 DNA reads TGTGCCAGCAGTGAGGTCGGGGGAGGGCCGACTTTCGATGAGCAGTTCTTC.

The chain combines TRBV3-1 with TRBJ2-1, with D maybe TRBD2 (5 bases). This CDR3 region has 15 residues. The V gene's germline CDR1 is LGHDT and CDR2 YNNKEL (reference sequence). Trimming removed 4 bases at V and 4 bases at J, with 14 bases between. Here the CDR3 reads CASSPAPLAYNEQFF. CDR3 bases: TGTGCCAGCAGCCCCGCCCCGCTAGCTTACAATGAGCAGTTCTTC.